This T cell receptor beta chain is from a study of T cell responses to AZD1222 COVID-19 vaccine. Study as a whole: Second-dose intervals near 4 or 12 weeks were combined.

Points on this clone: The antigen remains undetermined.

Only in-frame clones appear in the TCRdb table, and some are missing; sequencing was by immunoSEQ multiplex PCR. The sample lists approximately 120,000 clones; roughly 93% were seen once. Study-wide points: Nearly half of unique spike-specific TCRs reportedly avoided B.1.351 and B.1.1.7 mutated regions. Most donors were white British, females outnumbered males, and clonal diversity was possibly underestimated. Repertoire sampling was restricted to post-peak T cell response timepoints.

The CDR3 is made up of 14 amino acids. Germline CDR1 is LNHDA and CDR2 is SQIVND (reference sequence). Trimming at V came to 4 bases and at J to 6 bases, leaving 6 bases not matched to a gene. Sequences were derived from peripheral blood, sampled on day 0 of AZD1222 vaccination. The receptor's source is an adult in good health. This chain uses TRBV19 with TRBJ2-7, with 10 bases lining up with TRBD1. CDR3 in amino acids: CASSTTGTGAEQYF. CDR3 nucleotide sequence: TGTGCCAGTAGTACTACCGGGACAGGGGCCGAGCAGTACTTC.